Below, 25 T cell receptor beta chains from the same sample are listed, as sequenced in a study of blood T cell repertoires in COVID-19. Profiled with immunoSEQ multiplex PCR; TCRdb holds only in-frame clones, not every one. The table lists some 100,000 clones, around nine tenths of them singletons, with 3% to 4% in the top ten. The sample comprised peripheral blood. The receptor set was obtained from a woman in her 70s with acute or convalescent COVID-19.

This clone appeared once. The chain uses TRBV30 and TRBJ1-1, with 7 bases aligning to TRBD1. From germline, CDR1 is GTSNPN and CDR2 SVGIG (reference sequence). The CDR3 loop spans 10 amino acids. J lost 8 bases, V lost 3 bases, and 0 bases had no gene match. CDR3 coding DNA: TGTGCCTGGAGGACAGGGGAAGCTTTCTTT. As protein: CAWRTGEAFF.

The chain is built from TRBV6-1 and TRBJ1-1; 7 bases align to TRBD1. V shed 3 bases, J shed 4 bases, and the junction held 5 bases outside the gene matches. The CDR3 is 14 amino acids. Germline lookup yields CDR1 MNHNS and CDR2 SASEGT. The CDR3 sequence is CASSENPGGTEAFF. The CDR3 nucleotides are TGTGCCAGCAGTGAGAATCCAGGGGGCACTGAAGCTTTCTTT.

This clone was detected a few times. This chain uses TRBV29-1 with TRBJ1-2, with 9 positions matching TRBD1. Germline CDR1 is SQVTM and CDR2 is ANQGSEA. The junction had 9 bases not matched to a gene; V was cut back by 6 bases and J by 4 bases. This CDR3 comprises 14 residues. CDR3 nucleotide sequence: TGCAGCGTGTCCGGGACAGGGAATAGCTATGGCTACACCTTC. Translation gives CSVSGTGNSYGYTF.

This chain joins TRBV2 and TRBJ2-5; D possibly corresponds to TRBD1 (5 bases). Trimming left V 6 bases short and J 5 bases short, with 22 bases between. Germline-derived CDR1 and CDR2 are SNHLY and FYNNEI. The CDR3 runs to 16 residues. The CDR3 DNA follows: TGTGCCAGCAGCTGGACCGGAGTACCGTCAGGGGAGACCCAGTACTTC. Translated: CASSWTGVPSGETQYF.

The chain links TRBV10-1 to TRBJ2-7; 10 nucleotides line up with TRBD1. The CDR3 is 14 amino acids. Trimming at V came to 4 bases and at J to 3 bases, leaving 3 bases not matched to a gene. Germline assignment: CDR1 WNHNN and CDR2 SYGVQD (reference sequence). CDR3 sequence: CASSGRDRGYEQYV. DNA of the CDR3: TGCGCCAGCAGTGGCCGGGACAGGGGCTACGAGCAGTACGTC.

This chain links TRBV19 with TRBJ1-1; TRBD1 is a possible D gene (6 bases). Trimming cost V 5 bases and J 5 bases, with 21 bases left between them. Per germline, CDR1 LNHDA and CDR2 SQIVND (reference sequence). This CDR3 comprises 16 residues. The CDR3 is CASSLNSQGGGTEAFF. CDR3 nucleotide sequence: TGTGCCAGTAGTCTAAACTCACAGGGTGGAGGAACTGAAGCTTTCTTT.

This chain links TRBV15 with TRBJ2-1; TRBD2 matches 8 bases. Looked up from germline, CDR1 is LNHNV and CDR2 is YYDKDF (reference sequence). Trimming at V came to 5 bases and at J to 2 bases, leaving 5 bases not matched to a gene. The CDR3 is 15 amino acids. The CDR3 DNA is TGTGCCACCAGCCCCCAGCGGGGGACCTACAATGAGCAGTTCTTC. Amino acids: CATSPQRGTYNEQFF.

In this sample, this clone turned up once. This chain connects TRBV19 to TRBJ1-5, with TRBD1 matching 8 bases. The CDR3 is 14 residues long. The junction had 2 bases not matched to a gene; V was cut back by 6 bases and J by 1 base. The germline V gene has CDR1 LNHDA and CDR2 SQIVND (reference sequence). In nucleotides, the CDR3 is TGTGCCAGTAGCGGACAGGGAAGCAATCAGCCCCAGCATTTT. As protein: CASSGQGSNQPQHF.

The chain combines TRBV19 with TRBJ2-7; 7 bases line up with TRBD1. This CDR3 contains 13 residues. Losses at the gene ends were 3 bases for V and 4 bases for J; bases not matched to a gene: 3. Germline lookup yields CDR1 LNHDA and CDR2 SQIVND (reference sequence). The CDR3 sequence: CASSIGTVYEQYF. CDR3 in DNA: TGTGCCAGTAGTATCGGGACAGTGTACGAGCAGTACTTC.

The chain couples TRBV4-1 to TRBJ1-3, with D perhaps matching TRBD1 (6 bases). The CDR3 has 14 amino acids. Trimming stripped 2 bases from V and 2 bases from J, with 7 bases between. Germline V lookup: CDR1 MGHRA, CDR2 YSYEKL. The CDR3 DNA follows: TGCGCCAGCAGCCAAACAGGGACTGGAAACACCATATATTTT. Translated, it gives CASSQTGTGNTIYF.

The chain combines TRBV12-3 or TRBV12-4 with TRBJ1-6, with D unresolved. V was trimmed by 8 bases and J by 7 bases, leaving 12 bases between them. This CDR3 region has 13 residues. The DNA of the CDR3 is TGTGCCAGCGGATCGTCGGGAAATTCACCCCTCCACTTT. Protein product: CASGSSGNSPLHF.

This chain uses TRBV7-2 with TRBJ2-7; TRBD2 might be the D (5 bases). This CDR3 spans 15 amino acids. Germline CDR1 reads SGHTA; CDR2 reads FQGNSA. The V and J ends lost 2 bases and 0 bases respectively, with 11 bases between them. In DNA form, the CDR3 reads TGTGCCAGCAGCTTATCCTCGGGAAGCTCCTACGAGCAGTACTTC. Its translation: CASSLSSGSSYEQYF. The full variable domain, rest sourced from reference TRBV7-2 and TRBJ2-7, is GAGVSQSPSNKVTEKGKDVELRCDPISGHTALYWYRQSLGQGLEFLIYFQGNSAPDKSGLPSDRFSAERTGGSVSTLTIQRTQQEDSAVYLCASSLSSGSSYEQYFGPGTRLTVT.

The V call is TRBV3-1 (or the pseudogene TRBV3-2), the J call TRBJ1-1; no clear D. There are 14 residues in the CDR3. The germline CDR1 and CDR2 sequences are LGHDT and YNNKEL (reference sequence). Trimming shortened V by 1 base and J by 4 bases, and 10 bases separated the two germline ends. The chain's CDR3 is CASSQGPSGTEAFF. CDR3 DNA sequence: TGTGCCAGCAGCCAAGGCCCGTCGGGCACTGAAGCTTTCTTT.

V usage is TRBV5-1 and J usage is TRBJ2-5; TRBD2 aligns across 7 bases. Germline CDR1 SGHRS, CDR2 YFSETQ. The CDR3 has 13 amino acids. The V and J ends lost 4 bases and 3 bases, in that order; junction bases with no gene match: 3. Here the CDR3 reads CASSISGEETQYF. The DNA of the CDR3 is TGCGCCAGCAGCATAAGCGGGGAAGAGACCCAGTACTTC.

The J gene is TRBJ1-2, the V gene TRBV4-1, with 8 nucleotides matching TRBD1. CDR3 length: 17 amino acids. Losses at the gene ends were 4 bases for V and 2 bases for J; bases not matched to a gene: 12. CDR1 and CDR2 (germline): MGHRA, YSYEKL. This CDR3 reads CASSRTQGARYNYGYTF. Here the CDR3 DNA reads TGCGCCAGCAGCCGGACCCAGGGGGCGCGATACAACTATGGCTACACCTTC.

In the case of this clone: Other DNA sequences from this sample encode an identical CDR3 as well. J is TRBJ1-2 and V is TRBV18; 7 positions agree with TRBD1. The junction had 1 base not matched to a gene; V was cut back by 4 bases and J by 2 bases. Germline V gene sequence: CDR1 KGHSH, CDR2 LQKENI. The length of the CDR3 is 13 residues. As DNA, the CDR3 is TGTGCCAGCTCACTACAGGGGAACTATGGCTACACCTTC. Protein: CASSLQGNYGYTF.

The J gene is TRBJ1-2, the V gene TRBV5-1, with D tentatively TRBD1 (5 bases). Germline CDR1 SGHRS, CDR2 YFSETQ. The CDR3 extends over 12 amino acids. V lost 2 bases and J lost 6, with 8 bases in between. Written as DNA, the CDR3 is TGCGCCAGCAGCTTAGACAGAAATGGCTACACCTTC. It is translated as CASSLDRNGYTF.

The rearrangement joins TRBV5-1 to TRBJ2-7; 9 positions match TRBD2. The CDR3 consists of 15 residues. Germline CDR1 reads SGHRS; CDR2 reads YFSETQ. V gave up 7 bases and J gave up 3 bases; unmatched junction bases: 11. CDR3 residues: CASRLAGNFIYEQYF. The CDR3 DNA follows: TGCGCCAGCCGGCTAGCGGGAAATTTTATCTACGAGCAGTACTTC. The entire variable domain, with the rest obtained from reference TRBV5-1 and TRBJ2-7, is as follows: KAGVTQTPRYLIKTRGQQVTLSCSPISGHRSVSWYQQTPGQGLQFLFEYFSETQRNKGNFPGRFSGRQFSNSRSEMNVSTLELGDSALYLCASRLAGNFIYEQYFGPGTRLTVT.

The table lists this clone with a count of one. The J gene is TRBJ1-2, the V gene TRBV28; D is possibly TRBD1 (5 bases). Germline V gene sequence: CDR1 MDHEN, CDR2 SYDVKM. This CDR3 has 12 residues. Trimming pared 11 bases from V and 3 bases from J, leaving 13 bases between. The CDR3 region has the DNA TGTGCCTGCGCAGGGTTGTACTATGGCTACACCTTC. This encodes CACAGLYYGYTF.

V and J are TRBV4-1 and TRBJ2-2; TRBD1 is a possible D gene (6 bases). Germline CDR1 and CDR2: MGHRA and YSYEKL. This CDR3 comprises 16 residues. V lost 1 base to trimming and J lost 0 bases, with 9 bases between them. The CDR3 sequence: CASSQVNRANTGELFF. As DNA, the CDR3 is TGCGCCAGCAGCCAAGTTAACAGGGCGAACACCGGGGAGCTGTTTTTT.

This rearrangement joins TRBV7-2 to TRBJ2-7; TRBD2 agrees at 8 bases. J lost 2 bases, V lost 2 bases, and 5 bases had no gene match. This CDR3 contains 15 residues. From germline, CDR1 is SGHTA and CDR2 FQGNSA. CDR3 amino acids: CASSLRSGGTYEQYF. CDR3 nucleotides: TGTGCCAGCAGCTTAAGGTCGGGAGGGACCTACGAGCAGTACTTC. The full variable domain, in which reference TRBV7-2 and TRBJ2-7 provide the parts outside the CDR3, is GAGVSQSPSNKVTEKGKDVELRCDPISGHTALYWYRQSLGQGLEFLIYFQGNSAPDKSGLPSDRFSAERTGGSVSTLTIQRTQQEDSAVYLCASSLRSGGTYEQYFGPGTRLTVT.

The chain is built from TRBV5-1 and TRBJ2-2; 8 nucleotides line up with TRBD1. Germline CDR1 and CDR2: SGHRS and YFSETQ. The ends lost 8 bases at V and 2 bases at J; junction bases unmatched: 5. This CDR3 region has 14 residues. This chain's CDR3 is CASKDRVNTGELFF. DNA for the CDR3: TGCGCCAGTAAGGACAGGGTCAACACCGGGGAGCTGTTTTTT.

This chain connects TRBV10-1 to TRBJ2-1; 7 bases line up with TRBD2. The V and J ends lost 4 bases and 0 bases, in that order; junction bases with no gene match: 9. The length of the CDR3 is 17 residues. CDR1 WNHNN and CDR2 SYGVQD come from the germline V gene (reference sequence). CDR3 in DNA: TGCGCCAGCAGTGTGACGGGAGGCCCTGGCTCCTACAATGAGCAGTTCTTC. It encodes CASSVTGGPGSYNEQFF.

J is TRBJ2-1 and V is TRBV6-5, with a tentative D call TRBD2 (5 bases). The CDR3 covers 13 residues. The germline gives CDR1 MNHEY, CDR2 SVGAGI. V was cut by 11 bases and J by 0 bases, with 11 bases left in between. Here the CDR3 reads CASRASSYNEQFF. CDR3 DNA: TGTGCCTCGAGGGCTAGCTCCTACAATGAGCAGTTCTTC.

The chain recombines TRBV6-5 with TRBJ1-1; 7 nucleotides match TRBD1. CDR1 is MNHEY and CDR2 is SVGAGI in the germline V gene. The J segment lost 0 bases and the V segment lost 6 bases, leaving 7 bases of the junction unmatched. The CDR3 extends over 15 amino acids. The CDR3 nucleotides read TGTGCCAGCAGAGACCGACAGGGTATGAACACTGAAGCTTTCTTT. This encodes CASRDRQGMNTEAFF.